A single sample gave rise to the 20 T cell receptor beta chains below, sequenced in a study of blood T cell repertoires in COVID-19. Some clones are missing from TCRdb's copy, which holds only in-frame ones; the method was immunoSEQ multiplex PCR. The sample lists about 460,000 clones; around 85% were seen once. The sample taken for sequencing was PBMCs or T cells enriched from blood (not recorded which). These receptors were obtained from a woman aged 60-70 years who had recovered from COVID-19.

The V and J genes are TRBV24-1 and TRBJ2-3, with a weak D call TRBD2 (5 bases). V was clipped by 9 bases and J by 0 bases, with 12 bases between them. The CDR3 has 14 residues. CDR1 and CDR2 from the germline V gene are KGHDR and SFDVKD. CDR3 DNA sequence: TGTGCCACCCAGCGGAAAGGAAGCACAGATACGCAGTATTTT. It is translated as CATQRKGSTDTQYF.

Comments on this clone: Other DNA sequences in the same sample also yield this CDR3. The chain combines TRBV5-4 with TRBJ1-6; TRBD1 aligns across 12 bases. Germline V gene lookup returns CDR1 SGHNT and CDR2 YYREEE (reference sequence). CDR3 length equals 16 residues. V was pared by 4 bases and J by 7 bases, with 6 bases of the junction left unmatched. The CDR3 is CASSLRDRGRNSPLHF. Written as DNA, the CDR3 is TGTGCCAGCAGCCTCCGGGACAGGGGGCGAAATTCACCCCTCCACTTT.

CDR3 DNA: TGTGCCATCAGTGAGTCGCAGGGAGGTAACCCTGAAGCTTTCTTT. Its translation: CAISESQGGNPEAFF. This sequence joins TRBV10-3 and TRBJ1-1; a weak D match, TRBD1 (5 bases). Germline-derived CDR1 and CDR2 are ENHRY and SYGVKD. This CDR3 contains 15 residues. Trimming shortened V by 0 bases and J by 6 bases, and 14 bases separated the two germline ends.

This chain connects TRBV9 to TRBJ2-3; D remains unclear. CDR1 SGDLS and CDR2 YYNGEE come from the germline V gene. V was shortened by 4 bases and J by 3 bases, with 3 bases between the two germline ends. This CDR3 has 11 residues. The CDR3 nucleotides are TGTGCCAGCAGCCTAACAGATACGCAGTATTTT. Amino acid sequence: CASSLTDTQYF.

The chain carries TRBV10-1 and TRBJ2-1; 7 bases agree with TRBD1. V shed 6 bases and J 7 bases; nucleotides not matched to a gene: 6. Germline loops: CDR1 WNHNN, CDR2 SYGVQD (reference sequence). This CDR3 contains 13 residues. The CDR3 DNA follows: TGCGCCAGCAGAAGGGACAGTAAAAATGAGCAGTTCTTC. Its protein is CASRRDSKNEQFF.

The chain links TRBV5-8 to TRBJ2-3, with 8 bases fitting TRBD1. The V and J ends lost 0 bases and 2 bases, in that order; junction bases with no gene match: 5. This CDR3 comprises 16 residues. Looked up from germline, CDR1 is SGHTS and CDR2 is YDEGEE. For the CDR3, the DNA is TGTGCCAGCAGCTTGGGACAGGGGTCATTCACAGATACGCAGTATTTT. Protein: CASSLGQGSFTDTQYF.

The chain links TRBV6-1 to TRBJ2-6; the D gene is possibly TRBD1 (6 bases). V lost 0 bases and J 2 bases, leaving 11 bases between the germline ends. The CDR3 contains 17 residues. CDR1 and CDR2 from the germline V gene are MNHNS and SASEGT. CDR3 sequence: CASSEANRVAGANVLTF. Here the CDR3 DNA reads TGTGCCAGCAGTGAAGCCAACAGGGTAGCTGGGGCCAACGTCCTGACTTTC.

The chain employs TRBV11-2 and TRBJ2-5, with 11 bases identical to TRBD2. The CDR3 covers 14 residues. Trimming took 2 bases from V and 5 from J; bases not matched to a gene: 1. Per germline, CDR1 SGHAT and CDR2 FQNNGV. CDR3 nucleotide sequence: TGTGCCAGCAGCTTACTAGCGGGAGGTGAGACCCAGTACTTC. This sequence encodes CASSLLAGGETQYF.

The CDR3 is CASIPRGTNTEAFF. The CDR3, as DNA: TGTGCCAGCATTCCCCGTGGCACGAACACTGAAGCTTTCTTT. J is TRBJ1-1 and V is TRBV6-5; no firm D call. The CDR3 is made up of 14 amino acids. The germline V gene encodes CDR1 MNHEY and CDR2 SVGAGI. V was cut by 7 bases and J by 1 base, with 13 bases left in between.

This chain joins TRBV5-1 and TRBJ2-1; D unclear. With 4 bases removed from V and 0 bases from J, the gap between germline ends came to 17 bases. This CDR3 comprises 17 residues. Looked up from germline, CDR1 is SGHRS and CDR2 is YFSETQ. The CDR3 loop reads CASSQSTSRSSYNEQFF. CDR3 DNA sequence: TGCGCCAGCAGCCAATCGACCTCGCGGAGCTCCTACAATGAGCAGTTCTTC.

J is TRBJ1-4 and V is TRBV9; D call uncertain. V was clipped by 0 bases and J by 7 bases, with 10 bases between them. The germline gives CDR1 SGDLS, CDR2 YYNGEE. This CDR3 has 14 amino acids. CDR3 nucleotide sequence: TGTGCCAGCAGCGTAGACTCGGGTGGTGAAAAACTGTTTTTT. Protein: CASSVDSGGEKLFF.

This clone was detected a few times. This chain joins TRBV3-1 (or the pseudogene TRBV3-2) and TRBJ2-7; D possibly corresponds to TRBD1 (5 bases). V gave up 4 bases and J gave up 2 bases, with 6 bases separating them. This CDR3 is 12 amino acids long. Looked up from germline, CDR1 is LGHDT and CDR2 is YNNKEL (reference sequence). In nucleotides, the CDR3 is TGTGCCAGCAGCCGGACAACCTACGAGCAGTACTTC. Its protein is CASSRTTYEQYF.

The CDR3 nucleotides read TGTGCCAGCAGCCCCGGACTAGCGGCGAACACCGGGGAGCTGTTTTTT. It is translated as CASSPGLAANTGELFF. The V and J genes are TRBV5-4 and TRBJ2-2; TRBD2 aligns across 10 bases. The trim removed 4 bases at V and 0 bases at J, leaving 3 bases unmatched. The length of the CDR3 is 16 residues. Germline V gene lookup returns CDR1 SGHNT and CDR2 YYREEE (reference sequence).

The V and J genes are TRBV7-2 and TRBJ2-3; 8 positions match TRBD2. Germline V gene sequence: CDR1 SGHTA, CDR2 FQGNSA. The CDR3 is made up of 16 amino acids. V dropped 5 bases and J dropped 6; count of bases not matched to a gene: 13. CDR3 sequence (DNA): TGTGCCAGCAGCCCGGGGAGGGGACTAGTTCCGGATACGCAGTATTTT. This encodes CASSPGRGLVPDTQYF.

This chain uses TRBV7-8 with TRBJ1-3; TRBD1 is a possible D gene (5 bases). The V gene lost 5 bases and the J gene lost 4 bases, with 15 bases spanning the gap. Germline lookup yields CDR1 SGHVS and CDR2 FQNEAQ. The CDR3 has 15 residues. CDR3 DNA sequence: TGTGCCAGCAGCGAAAGCCGGGACTTCGGAAACACCATATATTTT. It codes for CASSESRDFGNTIYF. The variable domain in full, with the rest retrieved from reference TRBV7-8 and TRBJ1-3, is GAGVSQSPRYKVAKRGQDVALRCDPISGHVSLFWYQQALGQGPEFLTYFQNEAQLDKSGLPSDRFFAERPEGSVSTLKIQRTQQEDSAVYLCASSESRDFGNTIYFGEGSWLTVV.

The chain carries TRBV5-1 and TRBJ2-2; TRBD1 agrees at 9 bases. CDR3 length: 16 amino acids. Germline assignment: CDR1 SGHRS and CDR2 YFSETQ. V lost 3 bases to trimming and J lost 3 bases; unmatched junction nucleotides: 6. The CDR3 loop reads CASSSAGTGYTGELFF. The CDR3 DNA is TGCGCCAGCAGCTCCGCAGGGACAGGGTACACCGGGGAGCTGTTTTTT.

The chain links TRBV10-1 to TRBJ2-3, with TRBD2 identical over 12 bases. The CDR3 runs to 16 residues. The V gene end was trimmed by 6 bases and the J gene end by 0 bases; junction bases not matched to a gene: 4. Germline-derived CDR1 and CDR2 are WNHNN and SYGVQD (reference sequence). The CDR3 DNA is TGCGCCAGCAGACGGACTAGCGGGACTAGCACAGATACGCAGTATTTT. The encoded protein is CASRRTSGTSTDTQYF.

V usage is TRBV7-2 and J usage is TRBJ2-7, with D maybe TRBD2 (5 bases). The germline V gene has CDR1 SGHTA and CDR2 FQGNSA. V dropped 5 bases and J dropped 4 bases, with 6 bases sitting between them. This CDR3 spans 11 amino acids. The CDR3 sequence: CASSRGYEQYF. DNA of the CDR3: TGTGCCAGCAGCCGAGGGTACGAGCAGTACTTC.

The V gene is TRBV9, the J gene TRBJ2-7; maybe TRBD1 (5 bases). V dropped 0 bases and J dropped 3 bases, with 13 bases sitting between them. CDR1 and CDR2 (germline): SGDLS, YYNGEE. The CDR3 is made up of 15 amino acids. CDR3 DNA sequence: TGTGCCAGCAGCGTAGGGGCAGGGAAAAACTACGAGCAGTACTTC. Its protein product is CASSVGAGKNYEQYF.

This chain connects TRBV25-1 to TRBJ1-2, with 7 nucleotides matching TRBD1. CDR1 is MGHDK and CDR2 is SYGVNS in the germline V gene. Trimming cost V 7 bases and J 4 bases; bases outside gene matches: 3. The CDR3 contains 12 residues. The CDR3 bases are TGTGCCAGCAAACAGGGGCCCTATGGCTACACCTTC. Translated, it gives CASKQGPYGYTF.